These T cell receptor beta chains were read from a single sample in a study of T-cell reconstitution after alpha-beta-depleted transplantation in children. MiXCR was run by TCRdb on the PCR reads, yielding one entry per CDR3 protein. The repertoire has approximately 500,000 distinct CDR3 sequences, over 20% of them found once; the top ten carry about a third. This sample comprised PBMCs, obtained before TCRalphabeta/CD19-depleted stem cell transplant. The receptors here all came from a boy in the first two years of life with Wiskott-Aldrich syndrome, due to receive a stem cell transplant. Each CDR3 is given with its conserved first and last residue. The order of the fields is CDR3 DNA, CDR3 protein, D gene, J gene, V gene, clone size. A D gene is named only where the DNA matches it firmly. Some rows have no size entry. The others give once, few or many, or a class for an expanded clone.

CDR3nt: TGCGCCAGCAGCTCGGGACTAGCCTACAATGAGCAGTTCTTC; CDR3aa: CASSSGLAYNEQFF; d_gene: TRBD2; j_gene: TRBJ2-1; v_gene: TRBV5-1; abundance: many
CDR3nt: TGTGCCAGCTCACCTTCACAGGGGAATCAGCCCCAGCATTTT; CDR3aa: CASSPSQGNQPQHF; d_gene: TRBD1; j_gene: TRBJ1-5; v_gene: TRBV18; abundance: few
CDR3nt: TGTGCCAGCGGCAACTATGGCTACACCTTC; CDR3aa: CASGNYGYTF; d_gene: .; j_gene: TRBJ1-2; v_gene: TRBV6-1; abundance: .
CDR3nt: TGCGCCAGCAGCTTGGATCCGGACCAAGAGACCCAGTACTTC; CDR3aa: CASSLDPDQETQYF; d_gene: .; j_gene: TRBJ2-5; v_gene: TRBV5-1; abundance: few
CDR3nt: TGTGCCATCAGAGCCGGGACAGGGGGCCACGAGCAGTACTTC; CDR3aa: CAIRAGTGGHEQYF; d_gene: TRBD1; j_gene: TRBJ2-7; v_gene: TRBV10-3; abundance: .
CDR3nt: TGCAGTGCTAGGACAGGGGGGTTGGCTGCTGAAGCTTTCTTT; CDR3aa: CSARTGGLAAEAFF; d_gene: TRBD1; j_gene: TRBJ1-1; v_gene: TRBV20-1; abundance: few
CDR3nt: TGCGCCAGCAGGGAGGGAGGAGAGACCCAGTACTTC; CDR3aa: CASREGGETQYF; d_gene: .; j_gene: TRBJ2-5; v_gene: TRBV5-1; abundance: .
CDR3nt: TGTGCCAGCAGCAGTAACGGGTTCTCCTACAATGAGCAGTTCTTC; CDR3aa: CASSSNGFSYNEQFF; d_gene: .; j_gene: TRBJ2-1; v_gene: TRBV5-5; abundance: .
CDR3nt: TGTGCCAGCAGCCCAGTGACAGGGGGCGGAGGAGAAAAACTGTTTTTT; CDR3aa: CASSPVTGGGGEKLFF; d_gene: TRBD1; j_gene: TRBJ1-4; v_gene: TRBV28; abundance: .
CDR3nt: TGTGCCAGCAGTTTAAGGACTCCACTATACAATGAGCAGTTCTTC; CDR3aa: CASSLRTPLYNEQFF; d_gene: .; j_gene: TRBJ2-1; v_gene: TRBV12-3/TRBV12-4; abundance: few